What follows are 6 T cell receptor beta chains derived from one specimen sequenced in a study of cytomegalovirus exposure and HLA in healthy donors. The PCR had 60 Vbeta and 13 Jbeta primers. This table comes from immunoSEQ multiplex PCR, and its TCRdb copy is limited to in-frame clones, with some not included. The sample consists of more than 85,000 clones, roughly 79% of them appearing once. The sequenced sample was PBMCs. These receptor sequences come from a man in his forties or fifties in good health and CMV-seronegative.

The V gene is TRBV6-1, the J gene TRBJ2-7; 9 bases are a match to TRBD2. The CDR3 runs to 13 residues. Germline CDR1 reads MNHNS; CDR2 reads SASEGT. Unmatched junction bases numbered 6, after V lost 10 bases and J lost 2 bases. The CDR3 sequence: CATASGEPYEQYF. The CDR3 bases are TGTGCCACCGCTAGCGGGGAGCCCTACGAGCAGTACTTC.

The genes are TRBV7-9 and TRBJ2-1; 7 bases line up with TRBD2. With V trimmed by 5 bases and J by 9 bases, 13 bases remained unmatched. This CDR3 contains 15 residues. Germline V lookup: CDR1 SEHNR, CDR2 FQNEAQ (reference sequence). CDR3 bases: TGTGCCAGCAGCGAGGGACTACTTGATGGGGGTGAGCAGTTCTTC. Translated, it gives CASSEGLLDGGEQFF. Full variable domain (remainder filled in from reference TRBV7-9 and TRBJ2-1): DTGVSQNPRHKITKRGQNVTFRCDPISEHNRLYWYRQTLGQGPEFLTYFQNEAQLEKSRLLSDRFSAERPKGSFSTLEIQRTEQGDSAMYLCASSEGLLDGGEQFFGPGTRLTVL.

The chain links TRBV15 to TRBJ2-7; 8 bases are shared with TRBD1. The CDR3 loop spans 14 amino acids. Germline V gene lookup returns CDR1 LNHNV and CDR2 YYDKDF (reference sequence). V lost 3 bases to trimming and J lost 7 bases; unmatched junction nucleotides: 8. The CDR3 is CATSRRQGAQEQYF. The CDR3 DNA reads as TGTGCCACCAGCAGGCGTCAGGGGGCTCAAGAGCAGTACTTC.

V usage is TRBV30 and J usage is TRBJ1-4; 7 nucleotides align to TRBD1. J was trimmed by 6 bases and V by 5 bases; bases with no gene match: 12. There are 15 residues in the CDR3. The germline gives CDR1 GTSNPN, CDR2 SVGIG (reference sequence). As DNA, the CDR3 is TGTGCCTGGTCAACGGAGGGGGCGGTTTATGAAAAACTGTTTTTT. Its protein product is CAWSTEGAVYEKLFF. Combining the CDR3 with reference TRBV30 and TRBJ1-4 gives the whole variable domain SQTIHQWPATLVQPVGSPLSLECTVEGTSNPNLYWYRQAAGRGLQLLFYSVGIGQISSEVPQNLSASRPQDRQFILSSKKLLLSDSGFYLCAWSTEGAVYEKLFFGSGTQLSVL.

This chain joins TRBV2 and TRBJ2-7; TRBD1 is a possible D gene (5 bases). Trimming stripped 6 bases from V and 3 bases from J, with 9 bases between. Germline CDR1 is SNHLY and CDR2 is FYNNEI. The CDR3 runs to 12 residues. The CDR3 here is CASRSDSYEQYF. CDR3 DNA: TGTGCCAGCAGATCAGACAGCTACGAGCAGTACTTC.

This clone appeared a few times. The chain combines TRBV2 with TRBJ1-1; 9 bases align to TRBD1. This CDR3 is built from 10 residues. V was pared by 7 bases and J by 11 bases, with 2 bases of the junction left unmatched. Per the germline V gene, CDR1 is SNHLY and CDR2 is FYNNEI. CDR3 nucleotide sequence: TGTGCCAGCACAGGACAGGGGGCTTTCTTT. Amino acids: CASTGQGAFF.